Listed below are T cell receptor beta chains from one sample, sequenced in a study of OX40 agonist ivuxolimab in advanced cancers. Sequenced by immunoSEQ multiplex PCR; TCRdb stores in-frame clones only, minus some. The sample lists 12,000 or so clones; under 85% were seen once. Sequenced here: CD4+ or CD8+ T cells sorted from blood, sampled in a trial of the OX40 agonist ivuxolimab. Receptor source: an adult with an advanced solid tumor such as melanoma, head and neck, liver or kidney cancer. The CDR3 runs from the conserved cysteine through the conserved F or W. D genes are given only for firm matches. Not every row has a clone size; where given, it reads once, few, many or a size class.

j_gene	abundance	v_gene	d_gene	CDR3nt	CDR3aa
TRBJ1-6	NA	TRBV5-6	NA	TGTGCCAGCAGCGGAAGTACCCACCGGTCACCCCTCCACTTT	CASSGSTHRSPLHF
TRBJ1-2	NA	TRBV27	NA	TGTGCCAGCAGTTTATCCCTTTCGGCGTTTAACTATGGCTACACCTTC	CASSLSLSAFNYGYTF
TRBJ1-5	NA	TRBV12-2	NA	TGTGCAAGTCGCTTCAATCAGCCCCAGCATTTT	CASRFNQPQHF
TRBJ2-5	NA	TRBV19	TRBD2	TGTGCCAGTAGTGGGTATAGCGGGGCGCCCTACGATTACCAAGAGACCCAGTACTTC	CASSGYSGAPYDYQETQYF
TRBJ2-2	NA	TRBV21-1	NA	TGTGCCAGCAGCAAAGCTCGGAGGACAGGGCCGCACACCGGGGAGCTGTTTTTT	CASSKARRTGPHTGELFF
TRBJ2-7	NA	TRBV28	TRBD2	TGTGCCAGCAGTTACCTACTAGCGAGGGGCCCCGAGCAGTACTTC	CASSYLLARGPEQYF
TRBJ2-7	NA	TRBV6-5	NA	TGTGCCAGCAGTTCACGAACAGGGTTTGACGAGCAGTACTTC	CASSSRTGFDEQYF
TRBJ1-1	large	TRBV7-6	TRBD1	TGTGCCAGCAGCAAGGGACAGATGAACACTGAAGCTTTCTTT	CASSKGQMNTEAFF
TRBJ2-5	NA	TRBV7-2	TRBD1	TGTGCCAGCAGCTTAAACACAGGGGAGCGGGAGACCCAGTACTTC	CASSLNTGERETQYF
TRBJ2-7	NA	TRBV27	NA	TGTGCCAGCAGTTTATCAGCGGGCCTATCCTACGAGCAGTACTTC	CASSLSAGLSYEQYF
TRBJ1-5	NA	TRBV6-5	NA	TGTGCCAGCACGGGAGGGGCTCTTAGCAATCAGCCCCAGCATTTT	CASTGGALSNQPQHF
TRBJ2-1	NA	TRBV20-1	NA	TGCAGTGCGCCCCTGGGCAATGAGCAGTTCTTC	CSAPLGNEQFF
TRBJ2-1	NA	TRBV4-3	TRBD2	TGCGCCAGCAGCCGTACGGCCGGGAGGAATGAGCAGTTCTTC	CASSRTAGRNEQFF
TRBJ2-3	NA	TRBV9	TRBD2	TGTGCCAGCAGCGTCCATATAGCGGGAGGGACAGATACGCAGTATTTT	CASSVHIAGGTDTQYF
TRBJ2-5	NA	TRBV6-5	NA	TGTGCCAGCAGTGAATGGCTAGGGCAAGAGACCCAGTACTTC	CASSEWLGQETQYF
TRBJ2-7	NA	TRBV4-3	NA	TGCGCCAGCAGCCAAGAAGGGGGGGGGAGGAGGGAGCAGTACTTC	CASSQEGGGRREQYF
TRBJ2-7	NA	TRBV27	TRBD1	TGTGCCAGCAGTTCAGGGGGCACCTACGAGCAGTACTTC	CASSSGGTYEQYF
TRBJ1-5	NA	TRBV27	NA	TGTGCCAGCAGTTTAGGGGGGCCTCATAGCAATCAGCCCCAGCATTTT	CASSLGGPHSNQPQHF
TRBJ1-2	few	TRBV7-6	TRBD1	TGTGCCAGCAGCTCCACCGGGACAGGGTTGAGGGTTGCCTATGGCTACACCTTC	CASSSTGTGLRVAYGYTF
TRBJ1-4	few	TRBV10-3	NA	TGTGCCATCATGGGGACGGATGAAAAACTGTTTTTT	CAIMGTDEKLFF
TRBJ2-1	NA	TRBV28	NA	TGTGCCAGCAGTTACCCCGGGACTTACGACGACAATGAGCAGTTCTTC	CASSYPGTYDDNEQFF
TRBJ2-7	NA	TRBV27	NA	TGTGCCAGCAGTTTAGGGGGGAGCTCCTACGAGCAGTACTTC	CASSLGGSSYEQYF
TRBJ2-3	NA	TRBV7-2	NA	TGTGCCAGCAGCTTAGCCCCCAGAGATACGCAGTATTTT	CASSLAPRDTQYF
TRBJ1-1	NA	TRBV18	NA	TGTGCCAGCTCACCAGACCCAGCCAACACTGAAGCTTTCTTT	CASSPDPANTEAFF
TRBJ2-3	NA	TRBV19	NA	TGTGCCAGTAGTATCGGAGATAACACAGATACGCAGTATTTT	CASSIGDNTDTQYF
TRBJ1-1	NA	TRBV28	NA	TGTGCCAGCAGTTTAGGGAGGCCTAGGGGCACTGAAGCTTTCTTT	CASSLGRPRGTEAFF
TRBJ1-2	NA	TRBV7-9	NA	TGTGCCAGCAGCTTAGATATTGTCTACTATGGCTACACCTTC	CASSLDIVYYGYTF
TRBJ2-1	NA	TRBV4-1	TRBD2	TGCGCCAGCAGCCCGAGGACTAGCGGGGGGGGCGATGAGCAGTTCTTC	CASSPRTSGGGDEQFF
TRBJ1-1	NA	TRBV9	NA	TGTGCCAGCAGCGTAGGGTCCACCGGGTGGGAAGCTTTCTTT	CASSVGSTGWEAFF
TRBJ2-3	NA	TRBV11-3	NA	TGTGCCAGCAGCCTAAGAAGTACAGGACCTCTCACAGATACGCAGTATTTT	CASSLRSTGPLTDTQYF